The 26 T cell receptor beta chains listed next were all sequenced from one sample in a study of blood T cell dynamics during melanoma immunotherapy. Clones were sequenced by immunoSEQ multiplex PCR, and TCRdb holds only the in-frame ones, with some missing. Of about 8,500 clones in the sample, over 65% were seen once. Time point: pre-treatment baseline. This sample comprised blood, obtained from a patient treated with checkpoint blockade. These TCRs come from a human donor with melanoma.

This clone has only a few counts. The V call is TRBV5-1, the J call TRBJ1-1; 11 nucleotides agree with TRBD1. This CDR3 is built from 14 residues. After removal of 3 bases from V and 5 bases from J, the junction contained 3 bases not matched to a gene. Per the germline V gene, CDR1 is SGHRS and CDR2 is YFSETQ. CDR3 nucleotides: TGCGCCAGCAGCTGGGACAGGGGGGATACTGAAGCTTTCTTT. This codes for CASSWDRGDTEAFF.

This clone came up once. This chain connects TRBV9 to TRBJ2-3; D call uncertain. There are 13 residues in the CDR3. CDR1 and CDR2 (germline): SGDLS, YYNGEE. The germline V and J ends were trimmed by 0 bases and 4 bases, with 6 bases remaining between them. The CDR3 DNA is TGTGCCAGCAGCGTAGCTAGGGCAGATACGCAGTATTTT. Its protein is CASSVARADTQYF.

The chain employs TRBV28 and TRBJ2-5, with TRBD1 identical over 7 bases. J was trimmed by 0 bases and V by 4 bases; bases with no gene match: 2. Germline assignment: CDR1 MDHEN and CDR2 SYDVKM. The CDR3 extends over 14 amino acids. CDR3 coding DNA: TGTGCCAGCAGTTCGACAGGGTACCAAGAGACCCAGTACTTC. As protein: CASSSTGYQETQYF.

The CDR3 spells CATGPAADTQYF. CDR3 nucleotide sequence: TGTGCCACCGGACCCGCTGCAGATACGCAGTATTTT. The genes are TRBV19 and TRBJ2-3, with D unclear. The V end was cut by 10 bases, the J end by 4 bases, with 12 bases between. The CDR3 length is 12 residues. In germline, CDR1 is LNHDA, CDR2 SQIVND (reference sequence).

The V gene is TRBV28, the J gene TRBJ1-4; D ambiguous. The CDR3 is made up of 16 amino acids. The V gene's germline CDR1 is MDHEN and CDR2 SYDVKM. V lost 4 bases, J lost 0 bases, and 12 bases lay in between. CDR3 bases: TGTGCCAGCAGTTCCCCGTTGCGCTCAACTAATGAAAAACTGTTTTTT. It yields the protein CASSSPLRSTNEKLFF.

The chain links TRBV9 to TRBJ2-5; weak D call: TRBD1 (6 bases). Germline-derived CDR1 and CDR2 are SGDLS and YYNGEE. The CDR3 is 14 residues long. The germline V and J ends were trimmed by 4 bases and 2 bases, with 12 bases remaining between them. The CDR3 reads CASSRDQGQETQYF. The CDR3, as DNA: TGTGCCAGCAGCCGGGACCAGGGGCAAGAGACCCAGTACTTC.

DNA of the CDR3: TGTGCCAGCAGCCCCGGGGCAGGGGGCAGCGAGCAGTACTTC. Translated, it gives CASSPGAGGSEQYF. V and J are TRBV7-2 and TRBJ2-7, with 8 nucleotides matching TRBD1. There are 14 residues in the CDR3. V was clipped by 5 bases and J by 6 bases; unmatched bases: 9. Germline V CDR1 and CDR2: SGHTA, FQGNSA.

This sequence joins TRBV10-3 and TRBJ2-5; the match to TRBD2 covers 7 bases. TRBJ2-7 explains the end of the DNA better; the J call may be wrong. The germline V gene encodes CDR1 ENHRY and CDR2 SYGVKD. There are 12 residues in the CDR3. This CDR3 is CATSGGTYEQYF. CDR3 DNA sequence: TGTGCCACTAGCGGCGGTACCTACGAGCAGTACTTC.

CDR3 region: CATSRDQVGDYNEQFF. CDR3 nucleotide sequence: TGTGCCACCAGCAGAGACCAGGTAGGAGATTACAATGAGCAGTTCTTC. The J gene is TRBJ2-1, the V gene TRBV15; no definite D call. The CDR3 spans 16 residues. Germline V CDR1 and CDR2: LNHNV, YYDKDF (reference sequence). With 0 bases removed from V and 4 bases from J, the gap between germline ends came to 13 bases.

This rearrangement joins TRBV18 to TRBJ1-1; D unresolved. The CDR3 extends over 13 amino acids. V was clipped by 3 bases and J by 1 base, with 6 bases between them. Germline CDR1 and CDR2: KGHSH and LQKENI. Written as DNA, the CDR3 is TGTGCCAGCTCACCGGTCCGGAACACTGAAGCTTTCTTT. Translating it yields CASSPVRNTEAFF.

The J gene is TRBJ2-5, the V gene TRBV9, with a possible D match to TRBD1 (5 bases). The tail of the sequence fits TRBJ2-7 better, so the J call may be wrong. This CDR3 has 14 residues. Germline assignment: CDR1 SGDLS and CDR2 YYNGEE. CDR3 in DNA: TGTGCCAGCAGCGTAGGTAAAGGGGTGGACGAGCAGTACTTC. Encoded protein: CASSVGKGVDEQYF.

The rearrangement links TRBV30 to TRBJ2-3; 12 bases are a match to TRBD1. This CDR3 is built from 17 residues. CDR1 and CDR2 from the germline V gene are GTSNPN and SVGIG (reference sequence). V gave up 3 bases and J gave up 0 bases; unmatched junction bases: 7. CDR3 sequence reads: CAWRARDRGPSTDTQYF. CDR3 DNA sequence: TGTGCCTGGAGGGCCAGGGACAGGGGGCCGAGCACAGATACGCAGTATTTT.

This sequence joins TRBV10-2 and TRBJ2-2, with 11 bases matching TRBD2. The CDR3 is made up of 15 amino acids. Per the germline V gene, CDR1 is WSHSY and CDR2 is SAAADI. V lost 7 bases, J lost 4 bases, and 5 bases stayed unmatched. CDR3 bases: TGCGCCAGCACGATAACTAGCGGGAGCACCGGGGAGCTGTTTTTT. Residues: CASTITSGSTGELFF.

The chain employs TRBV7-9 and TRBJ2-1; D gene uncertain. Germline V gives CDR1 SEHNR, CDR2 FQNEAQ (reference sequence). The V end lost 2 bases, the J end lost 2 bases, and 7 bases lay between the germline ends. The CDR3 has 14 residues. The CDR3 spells CASSLTTPYNEQFF. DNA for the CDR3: TGTGCCAGCAGCTTAACTACACCCTACAATGAGCAGTTCTTC.

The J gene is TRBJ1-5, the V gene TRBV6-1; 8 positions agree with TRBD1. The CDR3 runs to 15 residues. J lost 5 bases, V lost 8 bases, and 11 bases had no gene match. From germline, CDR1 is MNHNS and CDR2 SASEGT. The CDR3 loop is CASRLLGQGHQPQHF. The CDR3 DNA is TGTGCCAGCCGTTTGTTAGGACAGGGACATCAGCCCCAGCATTTT.

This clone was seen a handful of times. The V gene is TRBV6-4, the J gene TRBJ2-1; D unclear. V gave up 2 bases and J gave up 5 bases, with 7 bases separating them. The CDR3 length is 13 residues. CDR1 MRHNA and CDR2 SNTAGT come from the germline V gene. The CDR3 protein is CASSDRPHNEQFF. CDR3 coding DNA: TGTGCCAGCAGTGACAGGCCGCACAATGAGCAGTTCTTC.

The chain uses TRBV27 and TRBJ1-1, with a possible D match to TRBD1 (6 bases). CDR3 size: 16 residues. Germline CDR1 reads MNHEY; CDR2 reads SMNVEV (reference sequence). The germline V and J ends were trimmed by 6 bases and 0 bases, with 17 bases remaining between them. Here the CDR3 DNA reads TGTGCCAGCAGACCTGACAGGCTAACTATGAACACTGAAGCTTTCTTT. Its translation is CASRPDRLTMNTEAFF.

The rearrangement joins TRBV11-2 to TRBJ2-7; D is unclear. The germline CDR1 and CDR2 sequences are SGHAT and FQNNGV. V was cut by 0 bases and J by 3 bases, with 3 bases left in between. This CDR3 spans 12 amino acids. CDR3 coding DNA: TGTGCCAGCAGCTTAGAAGACTACGAGCAGTACTTC. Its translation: CASSLEDYEQYF.

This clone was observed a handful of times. The CDR3 loop is CASSQDSWNTEAFF. In DNA form, the CDR3 reads TGTGCCAGCAGCCAAGACAGCTGGAACACTGAAGCTTTCTTT. This sequence joins TRBV14 and TRBJ1-1, with D unclear. Trimming took off 0 bases at V and 1 base at J, with 6 bases between the two ends. The CDR3 length is 14 residues. Germline CDR1 SGHDN, CDR2 FVKESK. Supplemented by reference TRBV14 and TRBJ1-1, the full variable domain reads EAGVTQFPSHSVIEKGQTVTLRCDPISGHDNLYWYRRVMGKEIKFLLHFVKESKQDESGMPNNRFLAERTGGTYSTLKVQPAELEDSGVYFCASSQDSWNTEAFFGQGTRLTVV.

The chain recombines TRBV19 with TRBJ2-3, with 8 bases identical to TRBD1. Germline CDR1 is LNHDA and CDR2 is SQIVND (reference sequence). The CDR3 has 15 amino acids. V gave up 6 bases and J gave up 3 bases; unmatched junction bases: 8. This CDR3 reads CASSPDRDLTDTQYF. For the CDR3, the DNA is TGTGCCAGTAGCCCGGACAGGGACTTAACAGATACGCAGTATTTT.

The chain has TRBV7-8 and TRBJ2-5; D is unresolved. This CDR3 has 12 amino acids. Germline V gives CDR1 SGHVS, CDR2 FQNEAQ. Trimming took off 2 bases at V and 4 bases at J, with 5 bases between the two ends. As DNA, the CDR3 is TGTGCCAGCAGCTTATGGGGAGAGACCCAGTACTTC. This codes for CASSLWGETQYF.

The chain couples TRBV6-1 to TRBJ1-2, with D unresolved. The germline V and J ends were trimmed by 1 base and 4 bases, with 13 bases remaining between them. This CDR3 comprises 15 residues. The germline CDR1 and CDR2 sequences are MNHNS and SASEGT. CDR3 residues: CASSEGYGVGYGYTF. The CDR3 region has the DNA TGTGCCAGCAGTGAAGGGTACGGGGTGGGCTATGGCTACACCTTC.

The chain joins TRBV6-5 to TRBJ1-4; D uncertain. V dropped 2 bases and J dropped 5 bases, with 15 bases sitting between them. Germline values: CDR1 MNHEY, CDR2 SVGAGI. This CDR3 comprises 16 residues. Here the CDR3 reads CASSYTLPGSNEKLFF. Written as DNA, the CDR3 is TGTGCCAGCAGTTACACCTTACCCGGGAGCAATGAAAAACTGTTTTTT.

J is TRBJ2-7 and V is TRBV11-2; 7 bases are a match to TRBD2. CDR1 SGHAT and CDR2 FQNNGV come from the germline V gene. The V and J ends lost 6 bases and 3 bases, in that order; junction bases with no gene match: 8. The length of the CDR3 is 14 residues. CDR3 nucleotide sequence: TGTGCCAGCAGTACCGGGGGGAGACGCTACGAGCAGTACTTC. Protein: CASSTGGRRYEQYF.

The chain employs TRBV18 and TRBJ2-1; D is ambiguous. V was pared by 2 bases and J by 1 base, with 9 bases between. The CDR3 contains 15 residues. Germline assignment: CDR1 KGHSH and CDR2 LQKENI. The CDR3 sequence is CASSPGVTSYNEQFF. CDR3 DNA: TGTGCCAGCTCACCAGGGGTTACTTCCTACAATGAGCAGTTCTTC. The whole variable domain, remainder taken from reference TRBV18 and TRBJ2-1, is NAGVMQNPRHLVRRRGQEARLRCSPMKGHSHVYWYRQLPEEGLKFMVYLQKENIIDESGMPKERFSAEFPKEGPSILRIQQVVRGDSAAYFCASSPGVTSYNEQFFGPGTRLTVL.

The DNA for the CDR3 is TGTGCCATCAGTTCCACTACGGGGTCAGGGACCGGGGAGCTGTTTTTT. Translation: CAISSTTGSGTGELFF. J is TRBJ2-2 and V is TRBV10-3; either TRBD1 or TRBD2 may supply D (5 bases each). CDR1 is ENHRY and CDR2 is SYGVKD in the germline V gene. V gave up 5 bases and J gave up 5 bases, with 18 bases separating them. This CDR3 is built from 16 residues.